This TCR beta chain was captured in a study of CD8+ T cells in alopecia areata. Once RNA had been extracted, it was reverse transcribed into cDNA to act as the sequencing template. The repertoire was sequenced with immunoSEQ multiplex PCR; TCRdb's copy has only in-frame clones and lacks some. The profile shows around 70,000 clones, around 29% of them singletons. This clone turned up a few times. J gave up 6 bases and V 3 bases, and 5 bases lay outside the gene matches. The CDR3 is 14 residues long. The germline V gene encodes CDR1 LNHDA and CDR2 SQIVND (reference sequence). Treatment described: oral pan-JAK inhibitor, 5-10 mg twice daily.

This TCR derives from a human donor with alopecia areata. This specimen was CD8+ T cells sorted from blood, taken at week 4, from a patient treated with tofacitinib. The rearrangement uses TRBV19 and TRBJ2-1; 7 nucleotides line up with TRBD2. The CDR3 here is CASSMAGEVNEQFF. The CDR3 DNA is TGTGCCAGTAGTATGGCGGGAGAGGTCAATGAGCAGTTCTTC.